These T cell receptor beta chains were read from a single sample in a study of Ad26.COV2.S vaccination and SARS-CoV-2 variants. Produced via immunoSEQ multiplex PCR; TCRdb's table is partial and in-frame only. The data contain 300,000 to 500,000 clones, approximately 90% of them singletons. The sequencing here drew on peripheral blood, taken in a trial of Ad26.COV2.S vaccine versus placebo. The receptors here all came from a person aged 18 to 59 who received the Ad26.COV2.S COVID-19 vaccine or a placebo. The CDR3 runs from the conserved cysteine through the conserved F or W. D genes are given only for firm matches.

d_call,j_call,v_call,cdr3_aa,cdr3_nt
TRBD1,TRBJ1-6,TRBV6-5,CASSYSRQGGSPLHF,TGTGCCAGCAGTTACTCGAGACAGGGAGGCTCACCCCTCCACTTT
TRBD1,TRBJ1-4,TRBV7-9,CASSPGQVGEKLFF,TGTGCCAGCAGTCCTGGACAGGTCGGCGAAAAACTGTTTTTT
NA,TRBJ2-5,TRBV6-5,CASKQLGRAETQYF,TGTGCCAGCAAACAACTTGGACGGGCGGAGACCCAGTACTTC
TRBD1,TRBJ2-3,TRBV30,CAWSIGQGGFGTDTQYF,TGTGCCTGGAGTATCGGACAGGGTGGGTTTGGGACAGATACGCAGTATTTT
NA,TRBJ1-6,TRBV2,CASSGGASYNSPLHF,TGTGCCAGCAGTGGAGGGGCCTCCTATAATTCACCCCTCCACTTT
NA,TRBJ1-1,TRBV2,CASRVTVLNTEAFF,TGTGCCAGCAGGGTAACAGTATTGAACACTGAAGCTTTCTTT
TRBD2,TRBJ2-5,TRBV5-1,CASSSGLAAQETQYF,TGCGCCAGCAGCTCAGGACTAGCGGCCCAAGAGACCCAGTACTTC
NA,TRBJ2-7,TRBV28,CASSPPTPLGDEQYF,TGTGCCAGCTCACCTCCCACTCCTCTCGGGGACGAGCAGTACTTC
NA,TRBJ2-3,TRBV5-1,CASSGGSDTQYF,TGCGCCAGCAGCGGGGGGTCAGATACGCAGTATTTT
NA,TRBJ1-1,TRBV5-5,CASSLQPNTEAFF,TGTGCCAGCAGCTTACAGCCGAACACTGAAGCTTTCTTT
TRBD1,TRBJ1-2,TRBV7-9,CASSSGQGNYGYTF,TGTGCCAGCAGCTCCGGACAGGGGAACTATGGCTACACCTTC
TRBD1,TRBJ2-5,TRBV2,CASSKTGGQETQYF,TGTGCCAGCAGTAAAACAGGGGGCCAAGAGACCCAGTACTTC
NA,TRBJ2-1,TRBV27,CASSFVLKTVGSYNEQFF,TGTGCCAGCAGTTTCGTTCTAAAGACAGTGGGAAGCTACAATGAGCAGTTCTTC
TRBD1,TRBJ1-1,TRBV6-5,CASTIDRANTEAFF,TGTGCCAGCACTATCGACAGGGCGAACACTGAAGCTTTCTTT
TRBD1,TRBJ2-7,TRBV7-9,CASSLFGTGAYEQYF,TGTGCCAGCAGCTTGTTCGGGACAGGGGCCTACGAGCAGTACTTC
NA,TRBJ1-2,TRBV24-1,CATSTTGYYGYTF,TGTGCCACCTCAACAACGGGTTACTATGGCTACACCTTC